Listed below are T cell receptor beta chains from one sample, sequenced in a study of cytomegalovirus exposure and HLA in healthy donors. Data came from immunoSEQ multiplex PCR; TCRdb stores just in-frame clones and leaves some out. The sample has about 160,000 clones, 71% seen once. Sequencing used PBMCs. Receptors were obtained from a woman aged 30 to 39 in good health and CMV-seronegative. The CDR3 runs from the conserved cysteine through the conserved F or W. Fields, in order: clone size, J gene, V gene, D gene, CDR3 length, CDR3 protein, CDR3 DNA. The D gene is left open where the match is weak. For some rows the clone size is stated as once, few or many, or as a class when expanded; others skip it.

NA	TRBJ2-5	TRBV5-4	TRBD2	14	CASSSSGGEGTQYF	TGTGCCAGCAGCTCTAGCGGGGGAGAGGGGACCCAGTACTTC
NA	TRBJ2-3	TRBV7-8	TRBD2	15	CASSLDLAGGDTQYF	TGTGCCAGCAGCTTAGATCTAGCGGGAGGAGATACGCAGTATTTT
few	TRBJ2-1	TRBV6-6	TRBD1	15	CASSLPGQGIYEQFF	TGTGCCAGCAGCCTCCCGGGACAGGGAATATATGAGCAGTTCTTC
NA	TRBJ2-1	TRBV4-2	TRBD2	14	CASSQNRAGDEQFF	TGTGCCAGCAGCCAGAACCGAGCGGGGGATGAGCAGTTCTTC
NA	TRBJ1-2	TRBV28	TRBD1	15	CASSGTGASNYGYPF	TGTGCCAGCAGTGGGACAGGGGCTTCTAACTATGGCTACCCCTTC
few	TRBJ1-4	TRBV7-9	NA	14	CASSSRGAGEKLFF	TGTGCCAGCAGCAGCCGGGGGGCGGGTGAAAAACTGTTTTTT
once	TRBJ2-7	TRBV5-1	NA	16	CASRKLAELISYEQYF	TGCGCCAGCAGAAAGTTAGCGGAACTTATCTCCTACGAGCAGTACTTC
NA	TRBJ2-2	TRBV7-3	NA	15	CASSSGSRVTGELFF	TGTGCCAGCAGCTCCGGGTCCAGGGTCACCGGGGAGCTGTTTTTT
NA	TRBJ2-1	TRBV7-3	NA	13	CASRTSTSNEQFF	TGTGCCAGCAGAACTAGCACCAGTAATGAGCAGTTCTTC
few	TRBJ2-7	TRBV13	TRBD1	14	CASSLPGGSYEQYF	TGTGCCAGCAGCTTGCCAGGGGGCTCCTACGAGCAGTACTTC
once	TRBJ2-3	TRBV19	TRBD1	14	CASSPGQLTDTQYF	TGTGCCAGTTCTCCGGGACAGCTCACAGATACGCAGTATTTT
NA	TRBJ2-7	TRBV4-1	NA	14	CASSQARNSYEQYF	TGCGCCAGCAGCCAAGCGCGGAACTCCTACGAGCAGTACTTC
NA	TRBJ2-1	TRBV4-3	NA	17	CASSQVLGGTVEDEQFF	TGCGCCAGCAGCCAAGTACTTGGGGGGACGGTGGAGGATGAGCAGTTCTTC
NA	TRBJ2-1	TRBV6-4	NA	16	CASSTLTGSSYNEQFF	TGTGCCAGCAGCACTTTAACAGGGAGCTCCTACAATGAGCAGTTCTTC
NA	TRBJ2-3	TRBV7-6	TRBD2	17	CASSLKTSGAWSDTQYF	TGTGCCAGCAGCCTAAAGACTAGCGGGGCCTGGTCGGATACGCAGTATTTT
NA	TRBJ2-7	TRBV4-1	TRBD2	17	CASSQPLASGASYEQYF	TGCGCCAGCAGCCAACCTCTCGCTAGCGGGGCTTCCTACGAGCAGTACTTC
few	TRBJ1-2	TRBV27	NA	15	CASSSLRTPPWSYTF	TGTGCCAGCAGTTCCCTCCGGACACCCCCTTGGAGCTACACCTTC
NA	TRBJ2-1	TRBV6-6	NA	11	CASRSNNEQFF	TGTGCCAGCAGGTCCAACAATGAGCAGTTCTTC
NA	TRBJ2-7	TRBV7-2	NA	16	CASSPRGSGLSYEQYF	TGTGCCAGCAGCCCCCGGGGTAGCGGACTTTCCTACGAGCAGTACTTC
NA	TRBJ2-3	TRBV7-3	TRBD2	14	CASSSSGGADTQYF	TGTGCCAGCAGCTCTAGCGGGGGGGCAGATACGCAGTATTTT
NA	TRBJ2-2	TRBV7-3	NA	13	CASSLTGPGELFF	TGTGCCAGCAGCTTAACTGGCCCCGGGGAGCTGTTTTTT
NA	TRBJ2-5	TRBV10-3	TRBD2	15	CAISDGVAGGETQYF	TGTGCCATCAGTGATGGGGTAGCGGGGGGAGAGACCCAGTACTTC
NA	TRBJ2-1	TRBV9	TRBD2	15	CASSTSGGARNEQFF	TGTGCCAGCAGCACAAGCGGGGGGGCACGAAATGAGCAGTTCTTC
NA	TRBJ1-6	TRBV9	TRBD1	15	CASSSRDREISPLHF	TGTGCCAGCAGCTCCCGGGACAGGGAGATTTCACCCCTCCACTTT
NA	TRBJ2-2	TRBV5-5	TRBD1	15	CASNLLTGGTGELFF	TGTGCCAGCAACCTACTGACAGGGGGCACCGGGGAGCTGTTTTTT
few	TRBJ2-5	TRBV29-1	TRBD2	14	CSGLTSGKGETQYF	TGCAGCGGTCTGACTAGCGGGAAGGGAGAGACCCAGTACTTC
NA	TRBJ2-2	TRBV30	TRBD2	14	CACPTGGVTGELFF	TGTGCCTGCCCTACCGGGGGGGTGACCGGGGAGCTGTTTTTT
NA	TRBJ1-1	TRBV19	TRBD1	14	CASRPGGGNTEAFF	TGTGCCAGTAGACCAGGGGGCGGGAACACTGAAGCTTTCTTT
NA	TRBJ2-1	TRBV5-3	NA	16	CARSLLLAPSYNEQFF	TGTGCCAGAAGCTTGTTGCTAGCGCCCTCCTACAATGAGCAGTTCTTC
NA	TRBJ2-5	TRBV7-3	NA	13	CASSRGQSETQYF	TGTGCCAGCAGCCGGGGACAATCCGAGACCCAGTACTTC
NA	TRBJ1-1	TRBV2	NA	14	CASSEYQGATEAFF	TGTGCCAGCAGTGAATATCAGGGCGCCACTGAAGCTTTCTTT
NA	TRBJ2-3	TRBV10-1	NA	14	CASRGPLGTDTQYF	TGCGCCAGCAGGGGCCCTCTGGGCACAGATACGCAGTATTTT
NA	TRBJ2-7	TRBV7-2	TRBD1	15	CASSLRGQGINEQYF	TGTGCCAGCAGCTTAAGGGGACAGGGAATCAACGAGCAGTACTTC
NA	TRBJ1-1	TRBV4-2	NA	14	CASSQPGSTTEAFF	TGTGCCAGCAGCCAACCCGGGAGTACAACTGAAGCTTTCTTT
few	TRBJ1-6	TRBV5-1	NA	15	CASSLSGEGGSPLHF	TGCGCCAGCAGCTTGTCAGGGGAGGGCGGATCACCCCTCCACTTT
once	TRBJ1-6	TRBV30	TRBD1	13	CAWKTGNDSPLHF	TGTGCCTGGAAGACAGGGAATGATTCACCCCTCCACTTT
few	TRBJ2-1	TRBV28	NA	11	CASSHPREQFF	TGTGCCAGCAGTCACCCTCGGGAGCAGTTCTTC
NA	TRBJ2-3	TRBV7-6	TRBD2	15	CASALRAGGTDTQYF	TGTGCCAGCGCCCTGCGGGCGGGGGGCACAGATACGCAGTATTTT
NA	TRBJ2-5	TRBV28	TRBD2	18	CASSLAGGLEPGRETQYF	TGTGCCAGCAGTTTAGCGGGGGGCCTGGAGCCCGGGAGGGAGACCCAGTACTTC
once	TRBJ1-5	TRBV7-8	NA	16	CASSLNVEGSNQPQHF	TGTGCCAGCAGCTTAAATGTCGAGGGTAGCAATCAGCCCCAGCATTTT
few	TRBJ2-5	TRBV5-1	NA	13	CASSLGLQETQYF	TGCGCCAGCAGCTTGGGGCTCCAAGAGACCCAGTACTTC
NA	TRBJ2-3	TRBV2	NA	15	CASSVLATFTDTQYF	TGTGCCAGCAGTGTCCTAGCGACCTTCACAGATACGCAGTATTTT
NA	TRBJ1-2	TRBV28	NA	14	CASSRLLNTYGYTF	TGTGCCAGCAGTCGCCTTTTGAACACCTATGGCTACACCTTC
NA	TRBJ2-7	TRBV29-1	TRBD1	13	CSVVGTGAYEQYF	TGCAGCGTTGTCGGGACAGGCGCCTACGAGCAGTACTTC
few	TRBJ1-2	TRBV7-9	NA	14	CASSLGTVTYGYTF	TGTGCCAGCAGCTTAGGGACAGTGACTTATGGCTACACCTTC
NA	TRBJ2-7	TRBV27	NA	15	CASSFGGGAMYEQYF	TGTGCCAGCAGTTTCGGTGGGGGCGCGATGTACGAGCAGTACTTC
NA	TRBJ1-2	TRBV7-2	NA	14	CASNPEVGYSGYTF	TGTGCCAGCAACCCGGAAGTGGGCTATTCTGGCTACACCTTC
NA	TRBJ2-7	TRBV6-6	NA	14	CASSPGFLTYEQYF	TGTGCCAGCAGTCCGGGATTCCTAACCTACGAGCAGTACTTC
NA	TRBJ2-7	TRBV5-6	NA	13	CASSLPGQYEQYF	TGTGCCAGCAGCTTGCCCGGACAGTACGAGCAGTACTTC
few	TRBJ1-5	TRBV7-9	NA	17	CASSSTQEARGNQPQHF	TGTGCCAGCAGCTCGACCCAGGAGGCGAGGGGCAATCAGCCCCAGCATTTT